This T cell receptor beta chain was profiled in a study of PD-L1 blockade in urothelial cancer. Study overall: In terms of prior chemotherapy, patients had received 0 to 3 regimens. A median approximately 150,000 T cells were found in blood samples.

Time point noted: pretreatment peripheral blood. Sampling of each patient yielded between 1 and 8 specimens, collected pretreatment and on-treatment. Some clones are missing from TCRdb's copy, which holds only in-frame ones; the method was immunoSEQ multiplex PCR. The table lists 130,000 or so clones, around 85% of them singletons, with 2.5% to 4% in the top ten. This clonotype originated in a man aged 45-60 years with urothelial cancer. This sample comprised PBMCs, obtained around atezolizumab (anti-PD-L1) treatment.

CDR3 residues: CATGTSGPYEQYF. DNA for the CDR3: TGTGCCACCGGGACTAGCGGGCCCTACGAGCAGTACTTC. The chain carries TRBV6-6 and TRBJ2-7; 12 bases agree with TRBD2. V shed 10 bases, J shed 2 bases, and the junction held 3 bases outside the gene matches. Per the germline V gene, CDR1 is MNHNY and CDR2 is SVGAGI (reference sequence). This CDR3 spans 13 amino acids.